The next 28 T cell receptor beta chains were all read from a single sample in a study of tumour-infiltrating T cells in Burkitt lymphoma. Sequencing was performed with immunoSEQ multiplex PCR; in TCRdb, only in-frame clones are kept and a portion is missing. The table lists 13,000 or so clones, 85% of them singletons. Sample: tumor tissue. All receptors derive from a human donor with diffuse large B-cell lymphoma.

V and J are TRBV11-2 and TRBJ2-3; TRBD1 matches at 10 bases. Looked up from germline, CDR1 is SGHAT and CDR2 is FQNNGV. With 5 bases clipped from V and 5 bases from J, the junction kept 4 bases outside the gene matches. The CDR3 is made up of 14 amino acids. The CDR3 here is CASSHWTGGDTQYF. For the CDR3, the DNA is TGTGCCAGCAGCCACTGGACAGGGGGAGATACGCAGTATTTT.

This rearrangement joins TRBV6-1 to TRBJ2-3; the match to TRBD2 covers 8 bases. Germline V lookup: CDR1 MNHNS, CDR2 SASEGT. Unmatched junction bases numbered 5, after V lost 1 base and J lost 2 bases. CDR3 size: 16 residues. CDR3 in DNA: TGTGCCAGCAGTGAAGAGCAGCGGGGGTTCACAGATACGCAGTATTTT. Its protein product is CASSEEQRGFTDTQYF.

The genes are TRBV6-5 and TRBJ1-6, with D hard to call. V lost 0 bases to trimming and J lost 7 bases, with 13 bases between them. This CDR3 spans 16 amino acids. Germline assignment: CDR1 MNHEY and CDR2 SVGAGI. The CDR3 sequence is CASSYSPLGLNSPLHF. The CDR3 nucleotides are TGTGCCAGCAGTTACTCTCCACTGGGCCTGAATTCACCCCTCCACTTT.

This chain's CDR3 is CASSSLDRGTSTSKSNYGYTF. The CDR3 region has the DNA TGCGCCAGCAGCTCTTTGGACAGGGGAACATCAACGAGCAAGAGTAACTATGGCTACACCTTC. The chain is built from TRBV5-1 and TRBJ1-2; TRBD1 matches at 9 bases. The CDR3 sequence is 21 residues long. Germline lookup yields CDR1 SGHRS and CDR2 YFSETQ. The J segment lost 1 base and the V segment lost 3 bases, leaving 22 bases of the junction unmatched.

This sequence joins TRBV27 and TRBJ2-5, with 10 bases that match TRBD2. This CDR3 has 15 residues. J was trimmed by 3 bases and V by 6 bases; bases with no gene match: 7. CDR1 is MNHEY and CDR2 is SMNVEV in the germline V gene (reference sequence). DNA of the CDR3: TGTGCCAGCAGAGCCCTAGCGGGGGCCGAAGAGACCCAGTACTTC. This gives the protein CASRALAGAEETQYF.

The chain links TRBV5-4 to TRBJ1-1; TRBD1 aligns across 8 bases. V gave up 4 bases and J gave up 1 base; unmatched junction bases: 9. The germline V gene has CDR1 SGHNT and CDR2 YYREEE (reference sequence). There are 16 residues in the CDR3. DNA of the CDR3: TGTGCCAGCAGCCCGGACCGACAGGGGACGAACACTGAAGCTTTCTTT. It translates to CASSPDRQGTNTEAFF.

The chain couples TRBV7-9 to TRBJ2-1, with no clear D. The CDR3 totals 13 residues. The V end was cut by 3 bases, the J end by 5 bases, with 8 bases between. Germline-derived CDR1 and CDR2 are SEHNR and FQNEAQ (reference sequence). CDR3 coding DNA: TGTGCCAGCAGCTTCGGTGGGAACAATGAGCAGTTCTTC. Amino acid sequence: CASSFGGNNEQFF. Full variable domain (rest looked up from reference TRBV7-9 and TRBJ2-1): DTGVSQNPRHKITKRGQNVTFRCDPISEHNRLYWYRQTLGQGPEFLTYFQNEAQLEKSRLLSDRFSAERPKGSFSTLEIQRTEQGDSAMYLCASSFGGNNEQFFGPGTRLTVL.

The chain combines TRBV11-2 with TRBJ2-3; no definite D call. The CDR3 sequence is 13 residues long. V lost 5 bases and J lost 5, with 11 bases in between. Germline CDR1 and CDR2: SGHAT and FQNNGV. The CDR3 bases are TGTGCCAGCAGCCCCCACTTGGGAGATACGCAGTATTTT. Its translation is CASSPHLGDTQYF.

The rearrangement links TRBV18 to TRBJ2-5; D is unresolved. Germline values: CDR1 KGHSH, CDR2 LQKENI. With 3 bases removed from V and 2 bases from J, the gap between germline ends came to 4 bases. The CDR3 extends over 12 amino acids. The CDR3 loop is CASSPSQETQYF. The CDR3 region has the DNA TGTGCCAGCTCACCCTCTCAAGAGACCCAGTACTTC.

The V and J genes are TRBV27 and TRBJ1-6; D perhaps matches TRBD1 (5 bases). Germline CDR1 reads MNHEY; CDR2 reads SMNVEV (reference sequence). Trimming removed 2 bases at V and 14 bases at J, with 16 bases between. CDR3 size: 14 residues. CDR3 protein: CASSLGLSTVALHF. The CDR3 DNA reads as TGTGCCAGCAGTTTAGGGCTCTCGACAGTAGCCCTCCACTTT.

The chain links TRBV5-8 to TRBJ2-3; 8 nucleotides agree with TRBD1. V lost 4 bases, J lost 0 bases, and 7 bases stayed unmatched. Looked up from germline, CDR1 is SGHTS and CDR2 is YDEGEE. This CDR3 region has 16 residues. The CDR3 here is CASSRGQVASTDTQYF. The CDR3, as DNA: TGTGCCAGCAGCAGGGGACAGGTAGCTAGCACAGATACGCAGTATTTT.

As regards this clone: The junction shows a germline mismatch at one end, possibly a read error. V gene TRBV29-1 combines with J gene TRBJ2-7, with no clear D. In germline, CDR1 is SQVTM, CDR2 ANQGSEA. The CDR3 sequence is 11 residues long. The DNA of the CDR3 is TGCAGCGTTGACAGCTACTACGGGCAGTACTTC. Translated, it gives CSVDSYYGQYF.

The chain joins TRBV4-2 to TRBJ2-1; 11 bases match TRBD2. V dropped 0 bases and J dropped 7; count of bases not matched to a gene: 11. The CDR3 is 18 residues long. The germline CDR1 and CDR2 sequences are LGHNA and YNFKEQ. The CDR3 bases are TGTGCCAGCAGCCAAGATCTAAGACTAGCGGGGCCGCCGAATGAGCAGTTCTTC. Its protein product is CASSQDLRLAGPPNEQFF.

The chain recombines TRBV15 with TRBJ1-1, with D hard to call. In germline, CDR1 is LNHNV, CDR2 YYDKDF (reference sequence). The germline V and J ends were trimmed by 0 bases and 0 bases, with 8 bases remaining between them. The CDR3 consists of 15 residues. In DNA, the CDR3 is TGTGCCACCAGCAGAGATATGGTTATGAACACTGAAGCTTTCTTT. This encodes CATSRDMVMNTEAFF.

This chain uses TRBV7-2 with TRBJ2-2, with D unresolved. There are 13 residues in the CDR3. CDR1 and CDR2 (germline): SGHTA, FQGNSA. Trimming took off 2 bases at V and 6 bases at J, with 7 bases between the two ends. The CDR3 sequence is CASSLYVAGELFF. CDR3 DNA: TGTGCCAGCAGCTTATATGTGGCCGGGGAGCTGTTTTTT.

V usage is TRBV19 and J usage is TRBJ2-2, with D hard to call. Germline loops: CDR1 LNHDA, CDR2 SQIVND (reference sequence). Trimming pared 9 bases from V and 2 bases from J, leaving 16 bases between. The CDR3 is made up of 15 amino acids. CDR3 coding DNA: TGTGCCAGCTCGATAGCTCTCACTAACACCGGGGAGCTGTTTTTT. This encodes CASSIALTNTGELFF.

This chain connects TRBV13 to TRBJ1-2; D gene unclear. The germline V gene has CDR1 PRHDT and CDR2 FYEKMQ (reference sequence). Trimming left V 2 bases short and J 8 bases short, with 15 bases between. This CDR3 region has 14 residues. In DNA form, the CDR3 reads TGTGCCAGCAGCTTATTGAATGGGGTACGGGGCTACACCTTC. Translated, it gives CASSLLNGVRGYTF.

This clone was counted a few times. The chain carries TRBV27 and TRBJ1-2; D call uncertain. The CDR3 is made up of 12 amino acids. The germline V and J ends were trimmed by 0 bases and 5 bases, with 4 bases remaining between them. Germline loops: CDR1 MNHEY, CDR2 SMNVEV (reference sequence). The CDR3 here is CASSLSGYGYTF. CDR3 DNA sequence: TGTGCCAGCAGTTTATCAGGGTATGGCTACACCTTC.

The chain carries TRBV7-8 and TRBJ1-6, with no clear D. V was trimmed by 3 bases and J by 5 bases, leaving 11 bases between them. Germline loops: CDR1 SGHVS, CDR2 FQNEAQ. The CDR3 sequence is 15 residues long. CDR3 bases: TGTGCCAGCAGCTTTAATTGGCAGAATAATTCACCCCTCCACTTT. Translation: CASSFNWQNNSPLHF.

The rearrangement joins TRBV18 to TRBJ2-3; D gene ambiguous. Germline CDR1 KGHSH, CDR2 LQKENI. The CDR3 has 13 amino acids. The ends were cut back, 0 bases at V and 7 bases at J, with 8 bases in the middle. The CDR3 DNA reads as TGTGCCAGCTCACCACCAGGGTTTCATACGCAGTATTTT. Amino acid sequence: CASSPPGFHTQYF.

This clone was counted once. This chain links TRBV5-1 with TRBJ1-2, with D possibly matching TRBD1 (5 bases). Germline-derived CDR1 and CDR2 are SGHRS and YFSETQ. V lost 6 bases to trimming and J lost 6 bases, with 12 bases between them. This CDR3 is 12 amino acids long. CDR3 in DNA: TGCGCCAGCAAGACCCTGGGGGATGGCTACACCTTC. Protein sequence: CASKTLGDGYTF. Filled out from reference TRBV5-1 and TRBJ1-2, the complete variable domain reads KAGVTQTPRYLIKTRGQQVTLSCSPISGHRSVSWYQQTPGQGLQFLFEYFSETQRNKGNFPGRFSGRQFSNSRSEMNVSTLELGDSALYLCASKTLGDGYTFGSGTRLTVV.

This chain joins TRBV20-1 and TRBJ2-1, with D unresolved. CDR3 size: 11 residues. Germline V gene lookup returns CDR1 DFQATT and CDR2 SNEGSKA (reference sequence). V was shortened by 2 bases and J by 15 bases, with 14 bases between the two germline ends. CDR3 bases: TGCAGTGCTAGACGACCCCCAGATGCGTTCTTC. Translation gives CSARRPPDAFF.

The V gene is TRBV5-6, the J gene TRBJ1-3, with D unclear. Germline lookup yields CDR1 SGHDT and CDR2 YYEEEE. The CDR3 totals 13 residues. Trimming cost V 0 bases and J 0 bases, with 1 base left between them. In DNA form, the CDR3 reads TGTGCCAGCAGCTTGGTCTCTGGAAACACCATATATTTT. The encoded protein is CASSLVSGNTIYF.

The rearrangement links TRBV5-1 to TRBJ1-1; D is undetermined. The V gene's germline CDR1 is SGHRS and CDR2 YFSETQ. The CDR3 is 13 amino acids. V was clipped by 0 bases and J by 4 bases, with 7 bases between them. The CDR3 is CASSLASLTEAFF. DNA of the CDR3: TGCGCCAGCAGCTTGGCCAGCCTCACTGAAGCTTTCTTT.

The rearrangement uses TRBV6-6 and TRBJ1-3; the D gene is possibly TRBD1 (5 bases). Germline V gene data show CDR1 as MNHNY and CDR2 as SVGAGI (reference sequence). The CDR3 totals 15 residues. The V end was cut by 7 bases, the J end by 4 bases, with 17 bases between. CDR3 region: CASNPFRAGGNTIYF. DNA of the CDR3: TGTGCCAGCAACCCGTTTCGGGCAGGGGGAAACACCATATATTTT.

This clone was picked up a small number of times. V usage is TRBV7-2 and J usage is TRBJ2-7, with 7 positions matching TRBD2. The CDR3 has 13 residues. CDR1 is SGHTA, CDR2 FQGNSA, per germline. Trimming removed 5 bases from V and 7 bases from J; junction bases left unmatched: 8. The CDR3 nucleotides are TGTGCCAGCAGCCTTGGACTGGGGGGGGAGCAGTACTTC. Its protein is CASSLGLGGEQYF.

The V call is TRBV7-9, the J call TRBJ1-1; tentatively, D is TRBD1 (5 bases). From germline, CDR1 is SEHNR and CDR2 FQNEAQ (reference sequence). There are 13 residues in the CDR3. V dropped 6 bases and J dropped 2 bases, with 10 bases sitting between them. CDR3 loop: CASSLQANTEAFF. CDR3 sequence (DNA): TGTGCCAGCAGTTTACAGGCTAACACTGAAGCTTTCTTT.

The chain is built from TRBV19 and TRBJ2-5, with D hard to call. The length of the CDR3 is 13 residues. V was clipped by 3 bases and J by 5 bases, with 10 bases between them. CDR1 is LNHDA, CDR2 SQIVND, per germline (reference sequence). The CDR3 is CASSMFVGETQYF. CDR3 in DNA: TGTGCCAGTAGTATGTTTGTGGGGGAGACCCAGTACTTC.